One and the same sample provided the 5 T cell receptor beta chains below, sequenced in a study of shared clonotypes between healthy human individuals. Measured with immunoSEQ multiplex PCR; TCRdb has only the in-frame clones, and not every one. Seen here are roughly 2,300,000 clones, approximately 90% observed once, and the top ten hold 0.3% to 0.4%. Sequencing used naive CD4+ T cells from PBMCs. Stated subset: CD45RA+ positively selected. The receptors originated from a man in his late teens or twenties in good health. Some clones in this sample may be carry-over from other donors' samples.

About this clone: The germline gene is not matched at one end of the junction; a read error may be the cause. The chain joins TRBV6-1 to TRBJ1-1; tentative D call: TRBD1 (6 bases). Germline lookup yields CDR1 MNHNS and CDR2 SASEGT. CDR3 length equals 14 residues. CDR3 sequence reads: CAISATGRNTEAFF. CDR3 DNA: TGTGCCATCAGTGCGACAGGCCGGAACACTGAAGCTTTCTTT.

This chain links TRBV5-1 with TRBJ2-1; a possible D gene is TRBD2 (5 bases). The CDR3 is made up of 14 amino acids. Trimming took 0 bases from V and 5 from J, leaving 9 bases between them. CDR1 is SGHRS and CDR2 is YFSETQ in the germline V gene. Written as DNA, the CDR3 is TGCGCCAGCAGCTTGGCCCCCGGGAACAATGAGCAGTTCTTC. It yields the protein CASSLAPGNNEQFF. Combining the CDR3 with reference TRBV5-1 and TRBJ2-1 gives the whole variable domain KAGVTQTPRYLIKTRGQQVTLSCSPISGHRSVSWYQQTPGQGLQFLFEYFSETQRNKGNFPGRFSGRQFSNSRSEMNVSTLELGDSALYLCASSLAPGNNEQFFGPGTRLTVL.

The DNA of the CDR3 is TGTGCCAGCGGAAATCCTAGCGGGAGGCCATTGCACAACGAGCAGTACTTC. Translation gives CASGNPSGRPLHNEQYF. The rearrangement uses TRBV27 and TRBJ2-7; 11 bases are shared with TRBD2. The V segment lost 8 bases and the J segment 5 bases; nucleotides outside the gene matches: 17. This CDR3 contains 17 residues. CDR1 is MNHEY, CDR2 SMNVEV, per germline (reference sequence).

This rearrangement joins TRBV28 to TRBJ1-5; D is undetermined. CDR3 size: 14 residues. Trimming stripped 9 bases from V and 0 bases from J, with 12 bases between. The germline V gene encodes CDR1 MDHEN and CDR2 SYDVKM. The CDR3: CASLEFDSNQPQHF. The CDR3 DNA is TGTGCCAGTCTGGAGTTTGATAGCAATCAGCCCCAGCATTTT.

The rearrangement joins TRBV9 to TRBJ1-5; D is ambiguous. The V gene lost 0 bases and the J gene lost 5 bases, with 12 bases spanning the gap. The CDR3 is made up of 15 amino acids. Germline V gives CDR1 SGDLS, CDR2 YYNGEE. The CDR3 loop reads CASSVGVAGDQPQHF. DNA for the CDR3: TGTGCCAGCAGCGTAGGGGTGGCAGGAGATCAGCCCCAGCATTTT.